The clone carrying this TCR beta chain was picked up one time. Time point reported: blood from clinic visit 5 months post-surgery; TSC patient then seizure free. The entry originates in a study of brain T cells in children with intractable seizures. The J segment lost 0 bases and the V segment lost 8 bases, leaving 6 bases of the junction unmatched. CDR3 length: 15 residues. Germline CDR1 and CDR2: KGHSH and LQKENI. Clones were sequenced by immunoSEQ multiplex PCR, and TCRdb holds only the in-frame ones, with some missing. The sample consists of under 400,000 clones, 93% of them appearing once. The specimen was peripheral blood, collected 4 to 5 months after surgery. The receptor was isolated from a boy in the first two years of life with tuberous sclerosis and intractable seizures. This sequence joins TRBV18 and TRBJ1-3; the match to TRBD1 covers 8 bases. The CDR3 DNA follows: TGTGCCAGCACAGGACAGGGACACTCTGGAAACACCATATATTTT. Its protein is CASTGQGHSGNTIYF.